A selection of T cell receptor beta chains follows, all from one sample in a study of CD8+ T cells in alopecia areata. TCRdb's copy holds only in-frame clones and misses some; the assay was immunoSEQ multiplex PCR. The data show about 130,000 clones, with about 47% seen just once and roughly 20% held by the top ten. Sequencing was performed on CD8+ T cells sorted from blood, taken at week 0. The origin of the receptors is a human donor with alopecia areata. The CDR3 runs from the conserved cysteine through the conserved F or W. Each record gives: V gene, D gene, J gene, clone size, CDR3 protein, CDR3 DNA. The D gene is left open where the match is weak. Where a row states a size, it is once, few, many or the class of an expanded clone; other rows omit it.

TRBV5-6,TRBD1,TRBJ2-1,few,CASSPIIRGQGPMDNEQFF,TGTGCCAGCAGTCCGATCATCCGGGGACAGGGCCCTATGGACAATGAGCAGTTCTTC
TRBV7-9,NA,TRBJ2-3,NA,CASSSWGRGTDTQYF,TGTGCCAGCAGCTCATGGGGGAGAGGCACAGATACGCAGTATTTT
TRBV30,NA,TRBJ2-5,NA,CAWSYGAETQYF,TGTGCCTGGAGTTACGGGGCAGAGACCCAGTACTTC
TRBV30,NA,TRBJ1-5,NA,CAWGPAFNQPQHF,TGTGCCTGGGGGCCGGCGTTTAATCAGCCCCAGCATTTT
TRBV7-9,NA,TRBJ2-7,NA,CASSSDGTWEQYF,TGTGCCAGCAGTTCGGACGGGACCTGGGAGCAGTACTTC
TRBV27,NA,TRBJ2-7,few,CASCLLGQPYEQYF,TGTGCCAGCTGCCTTTTGGGTCAGCCCTACGAGCAGTACTTC
TRBV30,NA,TRBJ1-6,NA,CAWSVKNQEMDTHF,TGTGCCTGGAGTGTAAAAAACCAGGAGATGGATACGCACTTT
TRBV6-6,NA,TRBJ1-6,NA,CASSTRSPLHF,TGTGCCAGCAGTACCCGATCACCCCTCCACTTT
TRBV6-4,TRBD2,TRBJ2-1,large,CASSDGTSGGNEQFF,TGTGCCAGCAGTGACGGGACTAGCGGGGGGAATGAGCAGTTCTTC
TRBV4-1,TRBD1,TRBJ2-1,few,CASSHTDRGENNEQFF,TGCGCCAGCAGCCACACCGACAGGGGGGAGAACAATGAGCAGTTCTTC